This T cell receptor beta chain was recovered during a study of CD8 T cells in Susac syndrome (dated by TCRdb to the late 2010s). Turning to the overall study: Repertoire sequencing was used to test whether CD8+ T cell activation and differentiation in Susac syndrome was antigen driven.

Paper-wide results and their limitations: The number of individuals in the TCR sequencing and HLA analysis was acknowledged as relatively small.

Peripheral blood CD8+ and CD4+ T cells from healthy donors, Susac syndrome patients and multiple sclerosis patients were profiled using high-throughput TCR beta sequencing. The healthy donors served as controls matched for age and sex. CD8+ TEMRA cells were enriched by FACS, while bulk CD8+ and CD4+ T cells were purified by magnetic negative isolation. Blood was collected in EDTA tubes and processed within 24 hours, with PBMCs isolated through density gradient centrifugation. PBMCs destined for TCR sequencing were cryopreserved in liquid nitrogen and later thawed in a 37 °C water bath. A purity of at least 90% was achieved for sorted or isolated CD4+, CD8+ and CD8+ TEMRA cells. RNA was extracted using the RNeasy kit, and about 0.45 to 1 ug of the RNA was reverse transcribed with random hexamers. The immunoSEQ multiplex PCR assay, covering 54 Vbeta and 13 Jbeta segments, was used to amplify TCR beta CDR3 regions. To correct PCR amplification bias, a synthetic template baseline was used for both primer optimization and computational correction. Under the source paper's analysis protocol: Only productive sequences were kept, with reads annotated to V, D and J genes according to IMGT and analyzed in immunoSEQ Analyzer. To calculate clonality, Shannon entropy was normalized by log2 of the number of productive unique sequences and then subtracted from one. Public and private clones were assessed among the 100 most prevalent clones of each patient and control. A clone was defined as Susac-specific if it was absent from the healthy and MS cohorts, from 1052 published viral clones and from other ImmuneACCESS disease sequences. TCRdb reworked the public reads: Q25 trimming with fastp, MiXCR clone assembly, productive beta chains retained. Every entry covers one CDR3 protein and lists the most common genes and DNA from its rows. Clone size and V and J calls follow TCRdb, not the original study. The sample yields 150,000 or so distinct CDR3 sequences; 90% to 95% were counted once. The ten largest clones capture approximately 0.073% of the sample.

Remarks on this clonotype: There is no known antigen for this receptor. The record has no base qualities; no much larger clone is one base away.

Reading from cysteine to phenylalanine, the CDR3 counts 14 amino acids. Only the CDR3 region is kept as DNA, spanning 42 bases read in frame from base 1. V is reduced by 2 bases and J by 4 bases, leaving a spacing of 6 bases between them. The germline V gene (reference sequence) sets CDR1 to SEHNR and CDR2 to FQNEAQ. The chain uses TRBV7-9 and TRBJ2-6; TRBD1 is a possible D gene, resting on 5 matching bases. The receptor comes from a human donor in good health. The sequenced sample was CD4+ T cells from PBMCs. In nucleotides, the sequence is TGTGCCAGCAGCTTATGGACAGGGGCCAACGTCCTGACTTTC. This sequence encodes CASSLWTGANVLTF.